These 22 T cell receptor beta chains originate from one sample sequenced in a study of T cell changes during pregnancy in multiple sclerosis. This table comes from immunoSEQ multiplex PCR, and its TCRdb copy is limited to in-frame clones, with some not included. The data contain about 40,000 clones, 80% to 90% of them seen just once; the ten biggest clones take up 0.51%. The sequencing here drew on CD4+ T cells from peripheral blood mononuclear cells, taken in the first trimester of pregnancy. Source of these receptors: a female donor with multiple sclerosis, enrolled in a pregnancy study.

This chain connects TRBV5-1 to TRBJ1-4; 8 bases match TRBD1. The CDR3 is 19 residues long. The V gene end was trimmed by 3 bases and the J gene end by 8 bases; junction bases not matched to a gene: 21. Germline V gene data show CDR1 as SGHRS and CDR2 as YFSETQ. The CDR3 here is CASSSMLLKMNRGAEKLFF. Here the CDR3 DNA reads TGCGCCAGCAGCTCCATGCTTCTAAAAATGAACAGGGGGGCCGAAAAACTGTTTTTT.

This chain uses TRBV5-8 with TRBJ2-2; 11 positions match TRBD1. From germline, CDR1 is SGHTS and CDR2 YDEGEE. The CDR3 consists of 17 residues. V gave up 0 bases and J gave up 5 bases; unmatched junction bases: 6. The CDR3 spells CASSLALGQGGTGELFF. The CDR3 bases are TGTGCCAGCAGCTTGGCGTTGGGACAGGGGGGAACCGGGGAGCTGTTTTTT.

This clone has just a few counts. This chain connects TRBV7-9 to TRBJ1-1; 10 bases line up with TRBD1. CDR3 length equals 14 residues. Looked up from germline, CDR1 is SEHNR and CDR2 is FQNEAQ (reference sequence). After removal of 7 bases from V and 3 bases from J, the junction contained 5 bases not matched to a gene. CDR3 protein: CASTQGTGDTEAFF. CDR3 in DNA: TGTGCCAGCACCCAGGGGACAGGGGACACTGAAGCTTTCTTT.

The chain employs TRBV6-5 and TRBJ2-7; 7 nucleotides align to TRBD2. CDR3 length equals 16 residues. After removal of 0 bases from V and 1 base from J, the junction contained 6 bases not matched to a gene. Germline loops: CDR1 MNHEY, CDR2 SVGAGI. Here the CDR3 reads CASSYSTGGSSYEQYF. In DNA, the CDR3 is TGTGCCAGCAGTTACTCGACGGGGGGTTCATCCTACGAGCAGTACTTC.

The V and J genes are TRBV12-5 and TRBJ1-1; D not certain. This CDR3 contains 15 residues. The V end was cut by 3 bases, the J end by 1 base, with 12 bases between. Germline loops: CDR1 LGHNT, CDR2 FRNRAP. As DNA, the CDR3 is TGTGCTAGTGGTTTCCCCGTCGGGAGGAACACTGAAGCTTTCTTT. Translating gives CASGFPVGRNTEAFF.

The chain combines TRBV18 with TRBJ2-2; D is possibly TRBD2 (5 bases). This CDR3 region has 16 residues. The germline V and J ends were trimmed by 6 bases and 0 bases, with 14 bases remaining between them. The germline gives CDR1 KGHSH, CDR2 LQKENI. The CDR3 here is CASSAPGIANTGELFF. DNA of the CDR3: TGTGCCAGCTCCGCTCCCGGGATCGCGAACACCGGGGAGCTGTTTTTT.

The rearrangement joins TRBV19 to TRBJ2-7; the D gene is possibly TRBD1 (7 bases). CDR1 is LNHDA, CDR2 SQIVND, per germline (reference sequence). The CDR3 covers 13 residues. V was cut by 5 bases and J by 1 base, with 9 bases left in between. CDR3: CASSAGQSYEQYF. DNA of the CDR3: TGTGCCAGTAGTGCGGGACAGTCCTACGAGCAGTACTTC.

The chain carries TRBV5-1 and TRBJ2-7; D not resolved. CDR3 length: 12 amino acids. Germline assignment: CDR1 SGHRS and CDR2 YFSETQ. With 2 bases removed from V and 5 bases from J, the gap between germline ends came to 8 bases. The CDR3 nucleotides are TGCGCCAGCAGCTTCTCAGGCAACGAGCAGTACTTC. Its protein product is CASSFSGNEQYF.

The chain has TRBV4-3 and TRBJ2-4; 9 bases are shared with TRBD2. CDR3 length equals 19 residues. With 4 bases clipped from V and 7 bases from J, the junction kept 20 bases outside the gene matches. CDR1 and CDR2 from the germline V gene are LGHNA and YSLEER. The CDR3 DNA sequence: TGCGCCAGCAGCCCAAGGACAGGCCCCTGGGGCGGGGGGGCGAACATTCAGTACTTC. Translating it yields CASSPRTGPWGGGANIQYF.

This rearrangement joins TRBV30 to TRBJ1-1; TRBD1 agrees at 9 bases. CDR3 size: 13 residues. After removal of 7 bases from V and 3 bases from J, the junction contained 6 bases not matched to a gene. Per germline, CDR1 GTSNPN and CDR2 SVGIG (reference sequence). The DNA for the CDR3 is TGTGCCTCCGGACAGGGGCCCTACACTGAAGCTTTCTTT. Residues: CASGQGPYTEAFF.

The chain combines TRBV30 with TRBJ1-2; no firm D call. This CDR3 spans 11 amino acids. Germline loops: CDR1 GTSNPN, CDR2 SVGIG (reference sequence). V gave up 2 bases and J gave up 3 bases, with 4 bases separating them. This CDR3 is CAWSRDYGYTF. The CDR3 nucleotides read TGTGCCTGGAGTAGAGACTATGGCTACACCTTC.

The chain is built from TRBV2 and TRBJ2-5; TRBD1 matches at 7 bases. This CDR3 contains 12 residues. Germline V lookup: CDR1 SNHLY, CDR2 FYNNEI. J lost 5 bases, V lost 3 bases, and 0 bases had no gene match. This CDR3 is CASSEDRETQYF. In nucleotides, the CDR3 is TGTGCCAGCAGTGAGGACAGGGAGACCCAGTACTTC.

There are a few counts of this clone. This chain links TRBV29-1 with TRBJ1-1; D call uncertain. V was trimmed by 4 bases and J by 1 base, leaving 10 bases between them. Germline V gives CDR1 SQVTM, CDR2 ANQGSEA. CDR3 size: 13 residues. The CDR3: CSVAQRQNTEAFF. CDR3 nucleotide sequence: TGCAGCGTTGCCCAACGACAGAACACTGAAGCTTTCTTT. Complete variable domain (other parts from reference TRBV29-1 and TRBJ1-1): SAVISQKPSRDICQRGTSLTIQCQVDSQVTMMFWYRQQPGQSLTLIATANQGSEATYESGFVIDKFPISRPNLTFSTLTVSNMSPEDSSIYLCSVAQRQNTEAFFGQGTRLTVV.

For this clone: The junction does not match germline at one end; this may be a read error. The rearrangement links TRBV28 to TRBJ1-2, with 7 bases identical to TRBD1. Germline CDR1 MDHEN, CDR2 SYDVKM. The CDR3 totals 11 residues. The CDR3 bases are TGTGCCAGCAGTTCGAATGGACAGGCTATCTTC. Encoded protein: CASSSNGQAIF.

The J gene is TRBJ1-1, the V gene TRBV30, with a tentative D call TRBD1 (5 bases). The V gene lost 1 base and the J gene lost 5 bases, with 20 bases spanning the gap. The CDR3 loop spans 16 amino acids. Germline CDR1 is GTSNPN and CDR2 is SVGIG (reference sequence). CDR3 region: CAWSGRSGWGTTEAFF. The CDR3 coding sequence is TGTGCCTGGAGTGGTCGATCAGGGTGGGGAACAACTGAAGCTTTCTTT.

The CDR3 loop is CSAAQQAVYNEQFF. In nucleotides, the CDR3 is TGCAGCGCGGCCCAACAGGCCGTATACAATGAGCAGTTCTTC. The chain employs TRBV29-1 and TRBJ2-1; D is possibly TRBD1 (5 bases). The V end was cut by 7 bases, the J end by 4 bases, with 17 bases between. Germline V gene data show CDR1 as SQVTM and CDR2 as ANQGSEA. This CDR3 spans 14 amino acids.

The chain recombines TRBV5-1 with TRBJ1-1, with D perhaps matching TRBD1 (6 bases). The CDR3 is made up of 17 amino acids. Germline V CDR1 and CDR2: SGHRS, YFSETQ. Trimming took off 1 base at V and 1 base at J, with 17 bases between the two ends. The CDR3 DNA sequence: TGCGCCAGCAGCTTGATGGACTTTGGGGGCACGAACACTGAAGCTTTCTTT. This encodes CASSLMDFGGTNTEAFF.

This chain uses TRBV11-3 with TRBJ2-7; weak D call: TRBD1 (5 bases). The germline gives CDR1 SGHNT, CDR2 YENEEA. The V gene lost 1 base and the J gene lost 3 bases, with 10 bases spanning the gap. The length of the CDR3 is 14 residues. This CDR3 reads CASSLGAGYYEQYF. The CDR3 DNA sequence: TGTGCCAGCAGCTTAGGAGCAGGGTACTACGAGCAGTACTTC.

The chain employs TRBV6-6 and TRBJ1-2; TRBD1 aligns across 8 bases. The ends lost 5 bases at V and 8 bases at J; junction bases unmatched: 10. This CDR3 contains 14 residues. The germline gives CDR1 MNHNY, CDR2 SVGAGI (reference sequence). This CDR3 reads CASSPGQGGDGYTF. CDR3 sequence (DNA): TGTGCCAGCAGTCCCGGACAGGGTGGGGACGGCTACACCTTC.

This clone came up once. The chain employs TRBV11-2 and TRBJ1-2, with 7 nucleotides matching TRBD1. Germline V CDR1 and CDR2: SGHAT, FQNNGV. The CDR3 has 14 residues. V gave up 1 base and J gave up 8 bases; unmatched junction bases: 7. CDR3 amino acids: CASSLAVQGSGYTF. CDR3 sequence (DNA): TGTGCCAGCAGCTTAGCCGTACAGGGGAGCGGCTACACCTTC.

The chain couples TRBV6-1 to TRBJ2-2; D perhaps matches TRBD1 (5 bases). Germline V gene lookup returns CDR1 MNHNS and CDR2 SASEGT. The CDR3 contains 14 residues. Trimming stripped 8 bases from V and 0 bases from J, with 10 bases between. DNA for the CDR3: TGTGCCAGCCCTGACAGACCGAACACCGGGGAGCTGTTTTTT. Residues: CASPDRPNTGELFF.

The J gene is TRBJ2-4, the V gene TRBV6-6, with 10 bases aligning to TRBD2. The CDR3 is 13 residues long. Looked up from germline, CDR1 is MNHNY and CDR2 is SVGAGI (reference sequence). V was pared by 9 bases and J by 5 bases, with 4 bases of the junction left unmatched. The CDR3 protein is CASSSGRENIQYF. DNA for the CDR3: TGTGCCAGTTCTAGCGGGAGAGAAAACATTCAGTACTTC.